This entry is about one T cell receptor (beta chain). Its antigen is unknown. This sample stems from a study of CD8 T cells in Susac syndrome. Study-wide results and limits: The study recognized that the number of individuals in its TCR sequencing and HLA analysis was relatively small.

RNA was extracted with the RNeasy kit, and a quantity of roughly 0.5 to 1 ug was reverse transcribed using random hexamers. MiXCR, run by TCRdb on the immunoSEQ multiplex PCR reads, gives a single entry per CDR3 protein. The data contain some 150,000 distinct CDR3 sequences, around 95% of them seen just once; the ten biggest clones take up roughly 0.16%. Input material: CD8+ T cells from PBMCs. This TCR came from a human donor with multiple sclerosis.

In nucleotides, the CDR3 is TGTGCCAGCAGTGCCGGACAGGGAAGCTCCTACGAGCAGTACTTC. It is translated as CASSAGQGSSYEQYF. This sequence joins TRBV2 and TRBJ2-7; 8 bases map to TRBD1. The germline gives CDR1 SNHLY, CDR2 FYNNEI. The CDR3 is made up of 15 amino acids. J was trimmed by 0 bases and V by 4 bases; bases with no gene match: 5.